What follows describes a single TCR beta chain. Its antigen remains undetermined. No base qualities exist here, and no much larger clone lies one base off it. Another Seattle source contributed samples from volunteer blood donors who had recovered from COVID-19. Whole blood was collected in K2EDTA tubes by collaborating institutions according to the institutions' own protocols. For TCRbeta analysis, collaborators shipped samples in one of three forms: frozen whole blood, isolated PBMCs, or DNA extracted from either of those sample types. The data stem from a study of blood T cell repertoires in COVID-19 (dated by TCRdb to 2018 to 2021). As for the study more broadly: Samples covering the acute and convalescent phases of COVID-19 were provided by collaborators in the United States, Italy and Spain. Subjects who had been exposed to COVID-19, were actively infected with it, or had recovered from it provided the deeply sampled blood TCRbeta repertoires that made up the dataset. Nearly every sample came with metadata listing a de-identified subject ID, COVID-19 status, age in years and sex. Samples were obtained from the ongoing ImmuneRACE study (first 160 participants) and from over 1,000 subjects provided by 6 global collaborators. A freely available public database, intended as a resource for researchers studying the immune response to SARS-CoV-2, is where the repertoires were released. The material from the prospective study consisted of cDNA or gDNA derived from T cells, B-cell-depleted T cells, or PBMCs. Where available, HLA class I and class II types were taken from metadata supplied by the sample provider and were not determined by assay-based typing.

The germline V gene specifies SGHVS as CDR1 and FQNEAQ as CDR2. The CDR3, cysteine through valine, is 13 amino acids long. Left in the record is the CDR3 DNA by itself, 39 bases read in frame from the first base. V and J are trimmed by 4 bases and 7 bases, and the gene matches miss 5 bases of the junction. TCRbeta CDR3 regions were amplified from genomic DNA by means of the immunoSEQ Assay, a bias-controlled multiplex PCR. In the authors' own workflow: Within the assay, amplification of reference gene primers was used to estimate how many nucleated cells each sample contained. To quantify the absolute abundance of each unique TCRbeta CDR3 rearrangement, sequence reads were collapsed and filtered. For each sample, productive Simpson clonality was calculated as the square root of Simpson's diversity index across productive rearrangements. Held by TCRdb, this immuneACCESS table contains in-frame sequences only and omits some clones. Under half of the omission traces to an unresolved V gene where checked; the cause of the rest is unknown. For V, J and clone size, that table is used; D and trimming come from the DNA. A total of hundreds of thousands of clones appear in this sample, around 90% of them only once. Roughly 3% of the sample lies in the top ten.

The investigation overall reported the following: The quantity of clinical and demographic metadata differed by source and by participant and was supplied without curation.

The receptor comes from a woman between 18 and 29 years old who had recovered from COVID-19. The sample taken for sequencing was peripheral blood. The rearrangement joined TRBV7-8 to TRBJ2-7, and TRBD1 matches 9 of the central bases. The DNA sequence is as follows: TGTGCCAGCAGCTCGGGACAGGGTGCGGAGCAGTACGTC. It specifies CASSSGQGAEQYV.